This is a list of T cell receptor beta chains from one sample in a study of blood T cell repertoires in COVID-19. Method: immunoSEQ multiplex PCR; TCRdb's copy keeps in-frame clones and lacks some. This table has nearly 25,000 clones, 81% appearing once. Sequences were obtained from peripheral blood. These TCRs come from a woman in her seventies with COVID-19, enrolled during active disease. CDR3s include the opening cysteine and the closing phenylalanine or tryptophan.

TRBV10-3 | CAITRGVGYEQYF
TRBV7-2 | CASSSIRGNTIYF
TRBV7-2 | CASSSRDTDTQYF
TRBV5-5 | CASSFSPGWSTGELFF
TRBV27 | CASSLRGVAQGANYGYTF
TRBV19 | CASQTLDRLNQPQHF
TRBV27 | CASSSRGSSYEQYF
TRBV24-1 | CATSDFSGWTGELFF
TRBV9 | CASSSAQQGRLGEQFF
TRBV11-2 | CASSSGDSARRNEKLFF
TRBV4-2 | CASSQEVRQGAQNYGYTF
TRBV28 | CASKEGGNTGELFF
TRBV7-2 | CASSLTVVGDTEAFF
TRBV9 | CASSVGTGGYDGYTF
TRBV5-4 | CASSGALNTEAFF
TRBV14 | CASSRWGLAGEGYNEQFF
TRBV21-1 | CASSIRTGTMARPDTQYF
TRBV6-2/TRBV6-3 | CASTPGGADHQPQHF
TRBV11-3 | CASSRTAYGYTF
TRBV6-1 | CASSDRDRGPLLAKNIQYF
TRBV2 | CASSGDRGANVLTF
TRBV5-8 | CAKGRDRAINEQFF
TRBV24-1 | CATSDPDRVTEAFF
TRBV7-2 | CASTIHDNEQFF
TRBV19 | CASSLDSLYGYTF
TRBV4-3 | CASSQDRGASTDTQYF
TRBV12-3/TRBV12-4 | CASSRREGAMAFF
TRBV27 | CASSLLTAYNEQFF
TRBV9 | CASTFSPQRGVTYEQYF
TRBV7-6 | CASRPLGTGASPLHF
TRBV10-1 | CASRGTGYTYNEQFF
TRBV27 | CASSLGTGPYEQYF